This T cell receptor beta chain derives from a study of blood T cells in healthy people across ages (dated by TCRdb to about 2015). For the study in its entirety: Template switching captured roughly one uniquely barcoded TCR beta cDNA molecule per two T cells in model experiments. The study measured age-related changes in TCR beta repertoire diversity using deep sequencing normalized with unique cDNA molecular identifiers. Donors were grouped into four age groups: young (average 16 years), middle-aged (about 38), aged (62) and long-lived (approximately 82). Two additional independent replicas of 1 million unique cDNA reads from the same blood draw were analyzed for two donors (one aged 18 to 30 and one aged 80 or older). What the authors observed across the whole study: The CMV infection status of donors was not known, potentially confounding age-related changes in expanded clonotypes. Conclusive comparison of naive and antigen-experienced compartments was prevented by the profiling of bulk unsorted PBMCs. The percentage of naive T cells measured by flow cytometry correlated strongly with observed TCR beta diversity. Observed TCR beta diversity per million T cells fell roughly linearly with age, and a significant reduction was already apparent by age about 38. Compared with the aged group, the long-lived group had more naive CD4+ T cells, fewer expanded clones and increased TCR diversity, a pattern suggesting age selection. Estimates of total diversity from one million sequenced T cells were regarded as lower bounds and underestimates.

The V and J ends are trimmed by 7 bases and 4 bases, leaving 8 bases between them. Based on the germline V gene (reference sequence), the CDR1 and CDR2 sequences are DFQATT and SNEGSKA. Measured from the cysteine to the phenylalanine, the CDR3 is 11 residues long. Only CDR3 DNA remains: 33 bases, in frame from the first base. Receptors were amplified or captured by 5' RACE. Sequencing relied on an Illumina HiSeq 2500. The second PCR ran for about 6 to 11 cycles and used a J-beta primer mix along with a sample-barcoded 5' primer. A template-switch 5' adaptor carrying 12 random nucleotides introduced a unique molecular identifier onto each TCR beta cDNA molecule. Each sample yielded at least 3 million CDR3-containing paired-end reads. The Mint cDNA synthesis kit, primed by a TRBC-specific oligonucleotide, was used to synthesize first-strand cDNA from all RNA. All cDNA was treated with uracil-DNA glycosylase and then went through a first 18-cycle PCR with the universal primers M1SS and BC2_uni_R. Regarding the original processing steps: Each sample was normalized by randomly selecting 1 million high-quality reads, each carrying a distinct molecular identifier. Reads sharing molecular identifiers were discarded rather than binned into consensus sequences. CDR3 identification, clonotype clustering and error correction used MiTCR with a Q25 quality threshold and the strictest error-elimination algorithm. A nonparametric unseen species model with Euler transformation was used to estimate lower-bound total TCR beta diversity. TCRdb applied fastp at Q25 and MiXCR to the public reads, then kept only in-frame beta chains. CDR3 protein duplicates are merged, each entry listing the most common genes and DNA. For this entry, the V and J calls and clone size follow TCRdb and not the study's own pipeline. This sample is represented by approximately 800,000 distinct CDR3 sequences; approximately 25% of them were singletons. The top ten clonotypes cover approximately 4% of the sample.

Systemically healthy Caucasian individuals from Russia, some 38 in total and aged roughly 6 to 95 years, were included as donors. Each donor gave around 9.9 milliliters of peripheral blood, collected into EDTA-treated Vacutainer tubes. Ficoll-Paque density-gradient centrifugation was used to isolate PBMCs, with at least 6.5 million obtained per sample. Trizol reagent was used to extract total RNA from PBMCs, with at least 6 micrograms per sample. Naive CD45RAhigh/CD27high T cell percentages were measured by flow cytometry on a PBMC aliquot from every donor. This clonotype was counted between two and nine times. What this receptor recognizes is not known. No base quality information exists; no much larger clone differs at one position. This sample also appeared in a second study, on T cells of mothers and their children. Drawing on the second study: Nine systemically healthy Caucasian individuals served as donors, namely three mothers together with their six children. cDNA synthesis consumed the entire amount of extracted RNA, loaded at about 1.5 ug RNA in each 15 ul reaction. In the second PCR, the M1S primer added sample barcodes and 2-4 random nucleotides. Each mother yielded over 8 million TCR beta CDR3 reads and each child 3 million or so reads. Thymic selection similarly shapes TCR recombination output in related and unrelated pairs, with minor effect from inherited differences. Related mother-child pairs always showed normalized repertoire overlap that was slightly higher than in unrelated mother-child pairs, though the difference was never significant. With a sensitivity of around 97 clones per million clonotypes, no persistent microchimeric T cell clones were detected. Deep NGS was used in the study to compare the TCR beta repertoires of mothers and children and to look for features that separate related mother-child pairs from unrelated individuals. Mothers averaged around 40 +/- 4 years of age and children averaged roughly 11 +/- 4 years. Libraries were sequenced on Illumina HiSeq 2000 with 100+100 nt paired-end reads after adapter ligation with NEBNext reagents. To prevent cross-contamination, the mother and child libraries were prepared a month apart and were sequenced in separate runs. For each donor, somewhere between about 450,000 and 2,200,000 distinct TCR beta clonotypes were identified. Naive TCR beta clonotypes were estimated from low-frequency clonotypes matched to each donor's FACS-determined naive share, without sorting.

The material sequenced was blood. The sequence is built from TRBV20-1 and TRBJ1-3; no D gene is confidently identified. This clonotype originated in a boy aged 5-17 years in good health. The CDR3 reads as follows: CSVDNGNTIYF. The sequenced DNA is TGCAGTGTGGATAACGGAAACACCATATATTTT.